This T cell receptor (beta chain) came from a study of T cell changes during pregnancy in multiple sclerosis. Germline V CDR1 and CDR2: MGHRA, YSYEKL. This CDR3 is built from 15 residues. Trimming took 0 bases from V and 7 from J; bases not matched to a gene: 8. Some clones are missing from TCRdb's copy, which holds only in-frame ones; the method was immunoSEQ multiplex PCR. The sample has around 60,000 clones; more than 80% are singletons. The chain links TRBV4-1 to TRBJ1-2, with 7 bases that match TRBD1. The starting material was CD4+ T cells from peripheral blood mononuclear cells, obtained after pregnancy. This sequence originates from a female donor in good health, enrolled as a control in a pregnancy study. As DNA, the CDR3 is TGCGCCAGCAGCCAAGATGTAAGGGGGCCCGGTGGCTACACCTTC. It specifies CASSQDVRGPGGYTF.